Below, 13 T cell receptor beta chains from the same sample are listed, as sequenced in a study of blood T cell repertoires in COVID-19. Libraries were prepared by immunoSEQ multiplex PCR; TCRdb keeps only in-frame clonotypes and omits some of them. The sample shows 150,000 or so clones, roughly nine tenths of them seen only once. The sample consisted of peripheral blood. Source of these receptors: a human donor in a cohort sampled during active COVID-19.

This clone was seen once. The chain couples TRBV7-9 to TRBJ1-3; 10 positions agree with TRBD1. The CDR3 loop spans 16 amino acids. Germline V gene sequence: CDR1 SEHNR, CDR2 FQNEAQ (reference sequence). V shed 1 base and J 4 bases; nucleotides not matched to a gene: 4. CDR3 coding DNA: TGTGCCAGCAGCTTAGTGGGACAGGGGCACGGAAACACCATATATTTT. Amino acid sequence: CASSLVGQGHGNTIYF.

V gene TRBV19 combines with J gene TRBJ2-4; 11 bases agree with TRBD2. V lost 5 bases and J lost 1; bases outside the gene matches: 4. Germline V gene lookup returns CDR1 LNHDA and CDR2 SQIVND (reference sequence). This CDR3 spans 16 amino acids. CDR3 nucleotides: TGTGCCAGTAGTGGTAGCGGGGGGGCCGCCAAAAACATTCAGTACTTC. Its protein product is CASSGSGGAAKNIQYF.

The gene calls are TRBV6-4 and TRBJ1-2; D might be TRBD1 (6 bases). The CDR3 totals 14 residues. Trimming removed 2 bases at V and 14 bases at J, with 21 bases between. Germline-derived CDR1 and CDR2 are MRHNA and SNTAGT. The CDR3 sequence: CASSDIGQGLARTF. The CDR3 region has the DNA TGTGCCAGCAGTGACATAGGTCAGGGGTTGGCGAGAACCTTC.

This sequence joins TRBV7-3 and TRBJ1-3, with D tentatively TRBD1 (5 bases). This CDR3 has 17 amino acids. The germline V and J ends were trimmed by 0 bases and 0 bases, with 12 bases remaining between them. CDR1 and CDR2 from the germline V gene are SGHTA and FQGTGA. The DNA of the CDR3 is TGTGCCAGCAGCTTAACGGTACGGGGGAACTCTGGAAACACCATATATTTT. It is translated as CASSLTVRGNSGNTIYF.

CDR3 DNA sequence: TGTGCCTGGGCGGGACAGGGAGACACTGAAGCTTTCTTT. It specifies CAWAGQGDTEAFF. The chain joins TRBV30 to TRBJ1-1, with TRBD1 identical over 9 bases. Trimming at V came to 5 bases and at J to 3 bases, leaving 4 bases not matched to a gene. The CDR3 spans 13 residues. CDR1 and CDR2 (germline): GTSNPN, SVGIG (reference sequence).

This clone appeared once. J is TRBJ2-7 and V is TRBV6-5, with 11 bases lining up with TRBD1. This CDR3 comprises 15 residues. CDR1 is MNHEY, CDR2 SVGAGI, per germline. J gave up 0 bases and V 6 bases, and 4 bases lay outside the gene matches. The CDR3 nucleotides read TGTGCCAGCAGGACCGGACAGGGGGCCTCCTACGAGCAGTACTTC. Protein sequence: CASRTGQGASYEQYF.

This chain connects TRBV7-6 to TRBJ2-1; 13 nucleotides match TRBD2. The CDR3 loop spans 18 amino acids. CDR1 SGHVS and CDR2 FNYEAQ come from the germline V gene. V lost 0 bases and J lost 10; bases outside the gene matches: 12. This CDR3 reads CASSLAPGLAGERSEQFF. In DNA, the CDR3 is TGTGCCAGCAGCTTAGCCCCAGGACTAGCGGGGGAGCGCTCGGAGCAGTTCTTC.

The chain recombines TRBV29-1 with TRBJ2-3; D is perhaps TRBD1 (5 bases). V lost 6 bases and J lost 4, with 14 bases in between. The germline V gene encodes CDR1 SQVTM and CDR2 ANQGSEA. The CDR3 contains 13 residues. The DNA of the CDR3 is TGCAGCGTGATGGGTCAGGGCGCAGATACGCAGTATTTT. Protein sequence: CSVMGQGADTQYF.

The chain recombines TRBV4-2 with TRBJ1-4; D might be TRBD1 (5 bases). The germline V and J ends were trimmed by 0 bases and 7 bases, with 12 bases remaining between them. This CDR3 is built from 15 residues. Germline V lookup: CDR1 LGHNA, CDR2 YNFKEQ. The CDR3 spells CASSQERGGGEKLFF. The CDR3 DNA follows: TGTGCCAGCAGCCAAGAGAGGGGCGGGGGTGAAAAACTGTTTTTT.

The chain employs TRBV5-1 and TRBJ1-6, with D perhaps matching TRBD1 (5 bases). This CDR3 has 14 amino acids. CDR1 SGHRS and CDR2 YFSETQ come from the germline V gene. The V gene lost 4 bases and the J gene lost 10 bases, with 15 bases spanning the gap. The CDR3 nucleotides are TGCGCCAGCAGCCTCGGCCAGGGAAGCTCACCCCTCCACTTT. Translated, it gives CASSLGQGSSPLHF. Full variable domain (remainder filled in from reference TRBV5-1 and TRBJ1-6): KAGVTQTPRYLIKTRGQQVTLSCSPISGHRSVSWYQQTPGQGLQFLFEYFSETQRNKGNFPGRFSGRQFSNSRSEMNVSTLELGDSALYLCASSLGQGSSPLHFGNGTRLTVT.

V is TRBV30 and J is TRBJ2-5, with TRBD2 matching over 8 bases. The CDR3 runs to 13 residues. Trimming took 0 bases from V and 7 from J; bases not matched to a gene: 4. The V gene's germline CDR1 is GTSNPN and CDR2 SVGIG (reference sequence). The CDR3 reads CAWSVPGGGTQYF. Here the CDR3 DNA reads TGTGCCTGGAGTGTACCGGGAGGGGGGACCCAGTACTTC.

This clone was seen a few times. This chain links TRBV29-1 with TRBJ1-1; tentatively, D is TRBD1 (5 bases). V was pared by 1 base and J by 1 base, with 7 bases between. From germline, CDR1 is SQVTM and CDR2 ANQGSEA. CDR3 length: 13 residues. DNA for the CDR3: TGCAGCGTTGAAGGGACACCGAACACTGAAGCTTTCTTT. Translated, it gives CSVEGTPNTEAFF.

In its sample, this clone was seen once. The chain combines TRBV7-2 with TRBJ2-5, with 10 nucleotides matching TRBD2. The CDR3 totals 14 residues. From germline, CDR1 is SGHTA and CDR2 FQGNSA. V gave up 6 bases and J gave up 4 bases; unmatched junction bases: 5. CDR3 in DNA: TGTGCCAGCAGGGCCGGACTAGCGGCAGAGACCCAGTACTTC. This gives the protein CASRAGLAAETQYF.